The 17 T cell receptor beta chains listed next were all sequenced from one sample in a study of shared clonotypes between healthy human individuals. Here immunoSEQ multiplex PCR was the method, and the copy in TCRdb shows in-frame clones only, minus some. The sample has 2 million to 2.5 million clones, roughly 94% seen once. The source material was naive CD4+ T cells sorted from blood. The subset denotes: CD45RA+ positively selected. Receptors originate from a man aged 18 to 30 in good health.

The V and J genes are TRBV6-1 and TRBJ2-2; D remains unclear. Germline V gives CDR1 MNHNS, CDR2 SASEGT. CDR3 size: 14 residues. V lost 6 bases and J 3 bases, leaving 11 bases between the germline ends. CDR3 in amino acids: CASSRNRDTGELFF. CDR3 sequence (DNA): TGTGCCAGCAGCCGAAACCGGGACACCGGGGAGCTGTTTTTT.

The rearrangement joins TRBV7-3 to TRBJ1-2; D not certain. The V end was cut by 5 bases, the J end by 8 bases, with 18 bases between. CDR3 size: 14 residues. The germline CDR1 and CDR2 sequences are SGHTA and FQGTGA. For the CDR3, the DNA is TGTGCCAGCAGCCTCGGTCCGGGTAGCGGGGGCTACACCTTC. This translates into CASSLGPGSGGYTF.

The chain links TRBV6-4 to TRBJ2-2; D unresolved. Deletions cut 2 bases from V and 1 base from J, with 11 bases between. This CDR3 has 16 amino acids. CDR1 is MRHNA and CDR2 is SNTAGT in the germline V gene. The DNA of the CDR3 is TGTGCCAGCAGTGACACGTTCAAGCGGAACACCGGGGAGCTGTTTTTT. It is translated as CASSDTFKRNTGELFF.

This chain links TRBV5-6 with TRBJ2-3, with 7 bases fitting TRBD1. This CDR3 is 15 amino acids long. CDR1 is SGHDT and CDR2 is YYEEEE in the germline V gene. The V segment lost 1 base and the J segment 6 bases; nucleotides outside the gene matches: 8. CDR3 bases: TGTGCCAGCAGCTTGAGAGGGGGCGGCTTGGATACGCAGTATTTT. This encodes CASSLRGGGLDTQYF.

The rearrangement joins TRBV5-1 to TRBJ1-1, with TRBD1 identical over 7 bases. There are 14 residues in the CDR3. Trimming took 7 bases from V and 3 from J; bases not matched to a gene: 9. Per the germline V gene, CDR1 is SGHRS and CDR2 is YFSETQ. CDR3 sequence (DNA): TGCGCCAGCGGCGAACAGGGGTTAGACACTGAAGCTTTCTTT. Its protein product is CASGEQGLDTEAFF.

With respect to this clone: Other DNA variants within this sample encode the same CDR3. This rearrangement joins TRBV30 to TRBJ1-1; D is uncertain. CDR1 GTSNPN and CDR2 SVGIG come from the germline V gene (reference sequence). V was cut by 3 bases and J by 0 bases, with 2 bases left in between. CDR3 size: 11 residues. The CDR3 bases are TGTGCCTGGAGAATGAACACTGAAGCTTTCTTT. Translating gives CAWRMNTEAFF.

This clone showed up just once. The rearrangement links TRBV6-6 to TRBJ2-2, with 7 bases that match TRBD1. Germline CDR1 is MNHNY and CDR2 is SVGAGI (reference sequence). V was pared by 6 bases and J by 0 bases, with 4 bases of the junction left unmatched. The CDR3 is made up of 15 amino acids. Here the CDR3 reads CASRPTGANTGELFF. The CDR3, as DNA: TGTGCCAGCAGACCCACAGGGGCGAACACCGGGGAGCTGTTTTTT.

The chain combines TRBV11-2 with TRBJ1-1, with D hard to call. Trimming removed 5 bases at V and 5 bases at J, with 12 bases between. In germline, CDR1 is SGHAT, CDR2 FQNNGV. CDR3 length equals 13 residues. The CDR3 spells CASSPSFWTEAFF. In nucleotides, the CDR3 is TGTGCCAGCAGCCCATCGTTTTGGACTGAAGCTTTCTTT.

This chain uses TRBV30 with TRBJ2-7; TRBD2 might be the D (6 bases). Germline V gene sequence: CDR1 GTSNPN, CDR2 SVGIG (reference sequence). Trimming took off 5 bases at V and 0 bases at J, with 17 bases between the two ends. CDR3 length: 15 amino acids. Here the CDR3 reads CAWAAGRGSSYEQYF. CDR3 sequence (DNA): TGTGCCTGGGCCGCGGGGCGGGGCAGCTCCTACGAGCAGTACTTC. The full variable domain, its missing parts supplied by reference TRBV30 and TRBJ2-7, is SQTIHQWPATLVQPVGSPLSLECTVEGTSNPNLYWYRQAAGRGLQLLFYSVGIGQISSEVPQNLSASRPQDRQFILSSKKLLLSDSGFYLCAWAAGRGSSYEQYFGPGTRLTVT.

Concerning this clone: The sample has other DNA sequences that encode this CDR3 too. This rearrangement joins TRBV7-2 to TRBJ1-1; TRBD1 agrees at 7 bases. Germline lookup yields CDR1 SGHTA and CDR2 FQGNSA. Trimming took 6 bases from V and 6 from J; bases not matched to a gene: 4. The CDR3 runs 12 residues. The CDR3 DNA follows: TGTGCCAGCAGTTTCGGACAGGCTGAAGCTTTCTTT. Its translation: CASSFGQAEAFF.

The rearrangement links TRBV5-1 to TRBJ2-7; a possible D gene is TRBD2 (6 bases). The germline V and J ends were trimmed by 4 bases and 4 bases, with 18 bases remaining between them. CDR3 length equals 15 residues. Germline V lookup: CDR1 SGHRS, CDR2 YFSETQ. CDR3 sequence: CASSDPGGSQYEQYF. The DNA of the CDR3 is TGCGCCAGCAGCGACCCTGGAGGGTCCCAATACGAGCAGTACTTC.

CDR3 sequence reads: CASSLAAADHAEYF. CDR3 nucleotide sequence: TGTGCCAGCAGCTTGGCCGCGGCGGACCACGCGGAGTATTTT. The chain recombines TRBV5-5 with TRBJ2-3; no clear D. Germline values: CDR1 SGHKS, CDR2 YYEKEE (reference sequence). The CDR3 sequence is 14 residues long. Trimming took 0 bases from V and 13 from J, leaving 18 bases between them.

The chain employs TRBV9 and TRBJ1-5; maybe TRBD1 (5 bases). CDR1 and CDR2 from the germline V gene are SGDLS and YYNGEE. The CDR3 covers 13 residues. The ends were cut back, 0 bases at V and 7 bases at J, with 8 bases in the middle. The CDR3 protein is CASSVEGSQPQHF. CDR3 nucleotides: TGTGCCAGCAGCGTAGAGGGGAGCCAGCCCCAGCATTTT.

V is TRBV18 and J is TRBJ1-2; 10 nucleotides align to TRBD1. Per the germline V gene, CDR1 is KGHSH and CDR2 is LQKENI. V was pared by 3 bases and J by 3 bases, with 4 bases of the junction left unmatched. The CDR3 has 15 residues. The CDR3 loop is CASSPGTGEHYGYTF. As DNA, the CDR3 is TGTGCCAGCTCACCTGGGACAGGGGAGCACTATGGCTACACCTTC. Full variable domain (outside the CDR3, taken from reference TRBV18 and TRBJ1-2): NAGVMQNPRHLVRRRGQEARLRCSPMKGHSHVYWYRQLPEEGLKFMVYLQKENIIDESGMPKERFSAEFPKEGPSILRIQQVVRGDSAAYFCASSPGTGEHYGYTFGSGTRLTVV.

The rearrangement joins TRBV28 to TRBJ1-2; D gene ambiguous. V was trimmed by 3 bases and J by 4 bases, leaving 12 bases between them. CDR1 is MDHEN, CDR2 SYDVKM, per germline. The length of the CDR3 is 14 residues. CDR3 nucleotide sequence: TGTGCCAGCAGTTTGTTGACGGCTTCCTATGGCTACACCTTC. It codes for CASSLLTASYGYTF.

J is TRBJ2-1 and V is TRBV30, with D maybe TRBD1 (6 bases). There are 12 residues in the CDR3. CDR1 GTSNPN and CDR2 SVGIG come from the germline V gene (reference sequence). Trimming removed 7 bases from V and 5 bases from J, with 12 bases in between. Here the CDR3 reads CASLGQNNEQFF. The DNA for the CDR3 is TGTGCCTCCCTTGGACAGAACAATGAGCAGTTCTTC.

This chain uses TRBV30 with TRBJ1-1, with no clear D. The CDR3 is 15 amino acids. Trimming took off 1 base at V and 5 bases at J, with 17 bases between the two ends. Germline-derived CDR1 and CDR2 are GTSNPN and SVGIG (reference sequence). CDR3 sequence (DNA): TGTGCCTGGAGTGGCGGCAGAACCTCGCGTACTGAAGCTTTCTTT. As protein: CAWSGGRTSRTEAFF.